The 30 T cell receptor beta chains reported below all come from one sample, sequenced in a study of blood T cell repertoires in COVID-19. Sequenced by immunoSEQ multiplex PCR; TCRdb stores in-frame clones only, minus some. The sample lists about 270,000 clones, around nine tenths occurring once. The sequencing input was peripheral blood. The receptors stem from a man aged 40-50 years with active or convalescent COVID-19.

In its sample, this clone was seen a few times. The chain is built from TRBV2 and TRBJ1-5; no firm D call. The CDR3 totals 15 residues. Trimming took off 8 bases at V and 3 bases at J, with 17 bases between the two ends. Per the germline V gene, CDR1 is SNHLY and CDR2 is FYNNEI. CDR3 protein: CASRRSEQVNQPQHF. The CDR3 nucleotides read TGTGCCAGCCGACGATCTGAGCAGGTCAATCAGCCCCAGCATTTT.

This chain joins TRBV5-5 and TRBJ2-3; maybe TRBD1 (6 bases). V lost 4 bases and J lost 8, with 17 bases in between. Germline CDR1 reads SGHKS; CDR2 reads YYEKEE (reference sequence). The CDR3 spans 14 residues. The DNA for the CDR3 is TGTGCCAGCAGCCCCCCAGGGGTTGGTGGTACGCAGTATTTT. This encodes CASSPPGVGGTQYF.

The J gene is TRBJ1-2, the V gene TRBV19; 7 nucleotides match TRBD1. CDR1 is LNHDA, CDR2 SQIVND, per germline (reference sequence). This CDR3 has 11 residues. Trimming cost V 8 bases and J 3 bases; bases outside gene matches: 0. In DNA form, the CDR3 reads TGTGCCAGTGGGACAGACTATGGCTACACCTTC. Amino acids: CASGTDYGYTF.

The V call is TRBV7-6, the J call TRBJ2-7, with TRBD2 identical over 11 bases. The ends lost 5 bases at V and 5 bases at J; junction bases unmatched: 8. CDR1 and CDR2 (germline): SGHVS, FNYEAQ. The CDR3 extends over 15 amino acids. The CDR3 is CASSPLGLAAHEQYF. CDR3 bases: TGTGCCAGCAGCCCCTTGGGACTAGCGGCCCACGAGCAGTACTTC.

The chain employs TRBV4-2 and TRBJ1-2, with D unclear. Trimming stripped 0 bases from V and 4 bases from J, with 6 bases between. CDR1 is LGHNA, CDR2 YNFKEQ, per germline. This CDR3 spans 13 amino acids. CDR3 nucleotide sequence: TGTGCCAGCAGCCAAGACGACATCTATGGCTACACCTTC. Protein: CASSQDDIYGYTF.

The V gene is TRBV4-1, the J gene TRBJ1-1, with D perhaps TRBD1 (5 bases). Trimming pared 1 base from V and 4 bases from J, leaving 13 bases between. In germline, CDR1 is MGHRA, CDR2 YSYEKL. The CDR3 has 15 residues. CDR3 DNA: TGCGCCAGCAGCCAAGTTCCAACGGGGGGCACTGAAGCTTTCTTT. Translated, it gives CASSQVPTGGTEAFF.

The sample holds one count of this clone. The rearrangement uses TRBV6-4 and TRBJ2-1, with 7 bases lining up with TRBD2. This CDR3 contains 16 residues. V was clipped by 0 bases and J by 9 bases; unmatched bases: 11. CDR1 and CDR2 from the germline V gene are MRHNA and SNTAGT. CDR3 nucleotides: TGTGCCAGCAGTGACTCGAGGGGCGGGAGTTATACTGAGCAGTTCTTC. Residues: CASSDSRGGSYTEQFF.

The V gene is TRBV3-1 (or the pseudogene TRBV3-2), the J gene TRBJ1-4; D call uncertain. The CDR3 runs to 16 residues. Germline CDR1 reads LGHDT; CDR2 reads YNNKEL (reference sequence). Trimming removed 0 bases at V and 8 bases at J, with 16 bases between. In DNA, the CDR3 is TGTGCCAGCAGCCAAGATGGTACTACGCCGGGAGAAAAACTGTTTTTT. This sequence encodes CASSQDGTTPGEKLFF.

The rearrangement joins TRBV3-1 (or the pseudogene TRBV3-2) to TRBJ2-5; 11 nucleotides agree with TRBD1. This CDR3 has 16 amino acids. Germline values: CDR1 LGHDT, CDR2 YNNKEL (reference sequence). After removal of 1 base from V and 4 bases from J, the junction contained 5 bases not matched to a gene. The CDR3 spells CASSQGSGTGGETQYF. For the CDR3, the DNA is TGTGCCAGCAGCCAAGGATCTGGGACAGGGGGAGAGACCCAGTACTTC.

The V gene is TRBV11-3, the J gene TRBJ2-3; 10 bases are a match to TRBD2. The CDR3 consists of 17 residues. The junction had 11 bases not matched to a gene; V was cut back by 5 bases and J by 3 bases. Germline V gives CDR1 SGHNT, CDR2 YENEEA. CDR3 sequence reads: CASSPSGGPGGTDTQYF. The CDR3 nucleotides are TGTGCCAGCAGCCCTAGCGGGGGCCCGGGGGGGACAGATACGCAGTATTTT.

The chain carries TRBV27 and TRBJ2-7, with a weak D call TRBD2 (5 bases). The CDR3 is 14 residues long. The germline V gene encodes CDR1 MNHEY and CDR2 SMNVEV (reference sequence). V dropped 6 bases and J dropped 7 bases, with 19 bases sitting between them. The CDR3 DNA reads TGTGCCAGCAGCCTGATAAGGGCCTCGGGGGAGCAGTACTTC. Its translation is CASSLIRASGEQYF.

The CDR3 is CSAWTRRPRLAYEQYF. As DNA, the CDR3 is TGCAGCGCCTGGACACGAAGGCCAAGGCTTGCCTACGAGCAGTACTTC. The J gene is TRBJ2-7, the V gene TRBV29-1, with a weak D call TRBD1 (5 bases). The germline V and J ends were trimmed by 7 bases and 2 bases, with 24 bases remaining between them. From germline, CDR1 is SQVTM and CDR2 ANQGSEA. The CDR3 length is 16 residues.

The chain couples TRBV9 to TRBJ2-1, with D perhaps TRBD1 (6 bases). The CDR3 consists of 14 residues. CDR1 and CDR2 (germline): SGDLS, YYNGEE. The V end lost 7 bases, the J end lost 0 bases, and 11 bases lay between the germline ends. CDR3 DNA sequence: TGTGCCAGCGAAGGGGGTCTCTCCTACAATGAGCAGTTCTTC. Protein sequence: CASEGGLSYNEQFF.

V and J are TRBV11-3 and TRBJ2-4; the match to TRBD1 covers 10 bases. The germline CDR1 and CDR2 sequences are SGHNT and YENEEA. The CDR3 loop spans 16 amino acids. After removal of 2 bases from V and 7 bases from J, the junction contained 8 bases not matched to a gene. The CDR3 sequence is CASSLIRTGGWNIQYF. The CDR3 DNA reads TGTGCCAGCAGCTTAATTCGGACAGGGGGATGGAACATTCAGTACTTC.

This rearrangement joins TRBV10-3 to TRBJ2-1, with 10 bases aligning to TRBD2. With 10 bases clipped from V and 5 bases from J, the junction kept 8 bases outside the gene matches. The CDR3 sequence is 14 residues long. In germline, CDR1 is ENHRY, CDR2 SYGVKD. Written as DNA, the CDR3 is TGTGCCACGCTACTAGCGGGAAATAACAATGAGCAGTTCTTC. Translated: CATLLAGNNNEQFF.

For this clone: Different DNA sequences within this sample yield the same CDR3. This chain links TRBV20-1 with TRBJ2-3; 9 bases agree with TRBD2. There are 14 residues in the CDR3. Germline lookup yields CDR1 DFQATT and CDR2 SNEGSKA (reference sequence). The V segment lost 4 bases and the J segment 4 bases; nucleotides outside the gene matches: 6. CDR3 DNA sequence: TGCAGTGCTATTGAGGCGGGGGGGTCAGATACGCAGTATTTT. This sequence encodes CSAIEAGGSDTQYF.

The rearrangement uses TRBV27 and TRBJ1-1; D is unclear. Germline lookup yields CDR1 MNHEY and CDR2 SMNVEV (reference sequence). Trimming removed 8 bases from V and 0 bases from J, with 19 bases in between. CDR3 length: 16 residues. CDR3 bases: TGTGCCAGCCTGCCTCCCGTCAGACACTTGAACACTGAAGCTTTCTTT. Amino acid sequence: CASLPPVRHLNTEAFF.

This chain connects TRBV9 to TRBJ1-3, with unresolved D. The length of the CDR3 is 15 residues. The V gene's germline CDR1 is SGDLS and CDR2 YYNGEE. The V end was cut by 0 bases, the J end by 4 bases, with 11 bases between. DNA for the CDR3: TGTGCCAGCAGCGTAGTTGGGAGTCTGGGAAACACCATATATTTT. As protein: CASSVVGSLGNTIYF.

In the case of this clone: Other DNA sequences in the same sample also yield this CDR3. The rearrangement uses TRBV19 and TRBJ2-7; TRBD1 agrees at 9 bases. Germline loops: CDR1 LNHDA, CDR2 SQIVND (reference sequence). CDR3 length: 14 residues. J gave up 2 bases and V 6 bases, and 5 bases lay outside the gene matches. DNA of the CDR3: TGTGCCAGTAGCAAGGACAGGGGAACCTACGAGCAGTACTTC. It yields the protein CASSKDRGTYEQYF. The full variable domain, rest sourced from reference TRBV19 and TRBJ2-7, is DGGITQSPKYLFRKEGQNVTLSCEQNLNHDAMYWYRQDPGQGLRLIYYSQIVNDFQKGDIAEGYSVSREKKESFPLTVTSAQKNPTAFYLCASSKDRGTYEQYFGPGTRLTVT.

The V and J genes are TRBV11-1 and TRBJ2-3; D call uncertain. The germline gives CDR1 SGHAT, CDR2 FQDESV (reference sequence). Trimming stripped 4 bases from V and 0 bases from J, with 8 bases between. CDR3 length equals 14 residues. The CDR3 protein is CASSYATSTDTQYF. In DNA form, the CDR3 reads TGTGCCAGCAGCTACGCAACTAGCACAGATACGCAGTATTTT.

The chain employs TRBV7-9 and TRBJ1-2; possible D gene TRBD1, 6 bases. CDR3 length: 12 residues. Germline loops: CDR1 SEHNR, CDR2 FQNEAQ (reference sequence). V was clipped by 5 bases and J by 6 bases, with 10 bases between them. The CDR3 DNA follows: TGTGCCAGCAGCCTACAGGGTGATGGCTACACCTTC. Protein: CASSLQGDGYTF.

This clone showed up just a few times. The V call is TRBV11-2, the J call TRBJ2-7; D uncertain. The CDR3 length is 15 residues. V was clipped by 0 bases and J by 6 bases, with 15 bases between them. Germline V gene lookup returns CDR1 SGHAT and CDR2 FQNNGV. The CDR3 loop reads CASSLDPTGAVEQYF. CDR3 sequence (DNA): TGTGCCAGCAGCTTAGACCCTACGGGTGCAGTCGAGCAGTACTTC.

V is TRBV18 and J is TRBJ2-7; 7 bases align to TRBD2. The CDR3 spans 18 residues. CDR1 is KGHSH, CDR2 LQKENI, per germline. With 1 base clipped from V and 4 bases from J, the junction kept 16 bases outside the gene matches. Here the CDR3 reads CASSPHRTDLGTTYEQYF. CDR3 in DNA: TGTGCCAGCTCACCACACAGAACCGACCTGGGGACTACGTACGAGCAGTACTTC.

As DNA, the CDR3 is TGTGCCAGCAGTTCAGGGGCATGGGGCACTGAAGCTTTCTTT. It codes for CASSSGAWGTEAFF. The chain combines TRBV27 with TRBJ1-1; tentatively, D is TRBD1 (6 bases). Trimming cost V 4 bases and J 4 bases, with 13 bases left between them. This CDR3 spans 14 amino acids. The germline V gene encodes CDR1 MNHEY and CDR2 SMNVEV (reference sequence).

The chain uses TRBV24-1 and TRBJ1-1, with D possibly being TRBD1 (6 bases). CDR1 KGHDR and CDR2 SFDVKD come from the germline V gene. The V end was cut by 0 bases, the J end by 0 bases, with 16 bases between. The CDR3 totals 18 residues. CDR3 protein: CATSDLPDRSPLNTEAFF. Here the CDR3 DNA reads TGTGCCACCAGTGATTTGCCCGACAGGAGCCCCCTGAACACTGAAGCTTTCTTT.

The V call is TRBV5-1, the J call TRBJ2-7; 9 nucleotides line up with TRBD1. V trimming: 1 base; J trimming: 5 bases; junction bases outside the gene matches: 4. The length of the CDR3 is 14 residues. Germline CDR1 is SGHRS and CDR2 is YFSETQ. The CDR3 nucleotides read TGCGCCAGCAGCTTGTGGGGACAGGGCAACGAGCAGTACTTC. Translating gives CASSLWGQGNEQYF. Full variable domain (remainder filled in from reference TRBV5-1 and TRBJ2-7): KAGVTQTPRYLIKTRGQQVTLSCSPISGHRSVSWYQQTPGQGLQFLFEYFSETQRNKGNFPGRFSGRQFSNSRSEMNVSTLELGDSALYLCASSLWGQGNEQYFGPGTRLTVT.

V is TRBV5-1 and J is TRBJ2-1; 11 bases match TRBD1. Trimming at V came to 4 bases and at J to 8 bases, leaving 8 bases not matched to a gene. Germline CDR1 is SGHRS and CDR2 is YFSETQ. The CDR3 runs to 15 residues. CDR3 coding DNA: TGCGCCAGCAGCCCTGGGACAGGGGGGTTCGATGAGCAGTTCTTC. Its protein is CASSPGTGGFDEQFF.

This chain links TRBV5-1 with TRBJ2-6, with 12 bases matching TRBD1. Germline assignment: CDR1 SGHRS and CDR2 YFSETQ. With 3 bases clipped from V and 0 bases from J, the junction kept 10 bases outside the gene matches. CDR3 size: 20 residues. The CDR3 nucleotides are TGCGCCAGCAGCTCGGGACAGGGGGCTCGACGAAGCTCTGGGGCCAACGTCCTGACTTTC. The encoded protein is CASSSGQGARRSSGANVLTF. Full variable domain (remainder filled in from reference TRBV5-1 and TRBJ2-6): KAGVTQTPRYLIKTRGQQVTLSCSPISGHRSVSWYQQTPGQGLQFLFEYFSETQRNKGNFPGRFSGRQFSNSRSEMNVSTLELGDSALYLCASSSGQGARRSSGANVLTFGAGSRLTVL.

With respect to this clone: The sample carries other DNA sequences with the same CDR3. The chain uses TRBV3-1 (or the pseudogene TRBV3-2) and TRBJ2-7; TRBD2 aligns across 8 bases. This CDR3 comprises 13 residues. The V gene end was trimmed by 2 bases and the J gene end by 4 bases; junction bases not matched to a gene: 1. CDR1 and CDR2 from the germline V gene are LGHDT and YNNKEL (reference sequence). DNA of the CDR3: TGTGCCAGCAGCCAAACGGGGGGGTACGAGCAGTACTTC. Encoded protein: CASSQTGGYEQYF.

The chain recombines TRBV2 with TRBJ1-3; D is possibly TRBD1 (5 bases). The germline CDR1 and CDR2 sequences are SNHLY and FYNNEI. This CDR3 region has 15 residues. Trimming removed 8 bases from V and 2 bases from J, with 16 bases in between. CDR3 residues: CASRSEGLAGNTIYF. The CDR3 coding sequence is TGTGCCAGCCGCAGTGAGGGACTAGCTGGAAACACCATATATTTT.